This TCR beta chain was profiled in a study of shared clonotypes between healthy human individuals. Profiled with immunoSEQ multiplex PCR; TCRdb holds only in-frame clones, not every one. The sample holds over 400,000 clones, around 73% seen once. Germline V gene data show CDR1 as SGHRS and CDR2 as YFSETQ. The CDR3 length is 15 residues. The V segment lost 4 bases and the J segment 4 bases; nucleotides outside the gene matches: 9. The donors, healthy adults who were HIV-negative, had experienced no recent acute infections or vaccinations. Among the donors, all were Caucasian adults who lived in Nashville, Tennessee.

The sample was PBMCs. The chain carries TRBV5-1 and TRBJ1-1, with 8 positions matching TRBD1. The clonotype comes from a woman aged 40-49 years in good health. Some clones in this sample may be carry-over from other donors' samples. CDR3 DNA sequence: TGCGCCAGCAGCCTAAGGACAGGGAGGGGCACTGAAGCTTTCTTT. The encoded protein is CASSLRTGRGTEAFF.